This T cell receptor beta chain was sequenced during a study of early T cells in non-severe SARS-CoV-2 infection. Overall study context: Sequenced material consisted of bulk RNA (from unsorted whole blood), and chains were unpaired. Regarding the study as a whole: In VDJdb matching, anti-spike CD8 responses were favored while private and CD4 specificities went missing.

Per the germline V gene, CDR1 is DFQATT and CDR2 is SNEGSKA (reference sequence). V was cut by 4 bases and J by 3 bases, with 13 bases left in between. The CDR3 consists of 14 residues. Individual cDNA molecules received unique molecular identifiers. TCRdb reanalysed the 5' RACE reads using MiXCR and keeps one entry per CDR3 protein. The data hold 45,000 to 60,000 distinct CDR3 sequences, with around 9.3% observed a single time. This clonotype was counted many times. Its antigen remains unknown. The V and J genes are TRBV20-1 and TRBJ1-5, with D tentatively TRBD1 (5 bases). The sequence was collected from an adult who was a healthcare worker with PCR-confirmed SARS-CoV-2 infection or an uninfected control (not recorded which). Material: whole blood. DNA for the CDR3: TGCAGTGCTACTGCAGGGTCCGCCAATCAGCCCCAGCATTTT. It translates to CSATAGSANQPQHF.